Each of the 25 T cell receptor beta chains below was sequenced from the same sample in a study of blood T cell repertoires in COVID-19. The protocol was immunoSEQ multiplex PCR, while the TCRdb copy is restricted to in-frame clones and leaves out a portion. Of 150,000 or so clones in the sample, about 79% were seen once. Sequenced input: PBMCs or T cells enriched from blood (not recorded which). The receptors were gathered from a woman between 50 and 59 years old who had recovered from COVID-19.

CDR3 residues: CSVHGQGYEKLFF. The DNA of the CDR3 is TGCAGCGTTCACGGACAGGGGTACGAAAAACTGTTTTTT. The V call is TRBV29-1, the J call TRBJ1-4; 9 bases align to TRBD1. Germline CDR1 SQVTM, CDR2 ANQGSEA. Losses at the gene ends were 5 bases for V and 8 bases for J; bases not matched to a gene: 6. The CDR3 has 13 amino acids. Full variable domain (outside the CDR3, taken from reference TRBV29-1 and TRBJ1-4): SAVISQKPSRDICQRGTSLTIQCQVDSQVTMMFWYRQQPGQSLTLIATANQGSEATYESGFVIDKFPISRPNLTFSTLTVSNMSPEDSSIYLCSVHGQGYEKLFFGSGTQLSVL.

This chain joins TRBV19 and TRBJ1-1; tentative D call: TRBD1 (5 bases). Trimming cost V 10 bases and J 1 base, with 16 bases left between them. Germline CDR1 LNHDA, CDR2 SQIVND (reference sequence). CDR3 length equals 14 residues. CDR3 DNA: TGTGCCACCTGTAAGGGGATGGCGAACACTGAAGCTTTCTTT. Its translation is CATCKGMANTEAFF. The whole variable domain, remainder taken from reference TRBV19 and TRBJ1-1, is DGGITQSPKYLFRKEGQNVTLSCEQNLNHDAMYWYRQDPGQGLRLIYYSQIVNDFQKGDIAEGYSVSREKKESFPLTVTSAQKNPTAFYLCATCKGMANTEAFFGQGTRLTVV.

CDR3 bases: TGTGCCAGCATCGGACAGGGAACCGGGGAGCTGTTTTTT. Its protein is CASIGQGTGELFF. V is TRBV12-3 or TRBV12-4 and J is TRBJ2-2, with 8 bases matching TRBD1. The CDR3 loop spans 13 amino acids. J gave up 5 bases and V 7 bases, and 3 bases lay outside the gene matches.

This clone was recorded only once. The chain links TRBV29-1 to TRBJ2-1; 11 bases are shared with TRBD2. This CDR3 spans 16 amino acids. The ends lost 0 bases at V and 4 bases at J; junction bases unmatched: 5. Per the germline V gene, CDR1 is SQVTM and CDR2 is ANQGSEA. CDR3 sequence: CSVEDRRLAGYNEQFF. CDR3 DNA: TGCAGCGTTGAAGATCGGCGACTAGCGGGGTACAATGAGCAGTTCTTC.

The chain is built from TRBV12-5 and TRBJ1-2; a possible D gene is TRBD1 (5 bases). V was clipped by 3 bases and J by 12 bases, with 11 bases between them. The CDR3 covers 11 residues. CDR1 is LGHNT and CDR2 is FRNRAP in the germline V gene. CDR3 in DNA: TGTGCTAGTGGTTTTGGGGGGACGGACACCTTC. It codes for CASGFGGTDTF.

This clone showed up just a few times. This sequence joins TRBV19 and TRBJ1-4; unclear D gene. The CDR3 is 14 amino acids. V was clipped by 3 bases and J by 5 bases, with 10 bases between them. Per the germline V gene, CDR1 is LNHDA and CDR2 is SQIVND (reference sequence). The CDR3 here is CASSIYSPNEKLFF. In nucleotides, the CDR3 is TGTGCCAGTAGTATTTACAGTCCGAATGAAAAACTGTTTTTT. The full variable domain, rest sourced from reference TRBV19 and TRBJ1-4, is DGGITQSPKYLFRKEGQNVTLSCEQNLNHDAMYWYRQDPGQGLRLIYYSQIVNDFQKGDIAEGYSVSREKKESFPLTVTSAQKNPTAFYLCASSIYSPNEKLFFGSGTQLSVL.

The chain joins TRBV29-1 to TRBJ2-3, with D maybe TRBD1 (6 bases). The V and J ends lost 4 bases and 1 base respectively, with 9 bases between them. The CDR3 extends over 13 amino acids. The germline gives CDR1 SQVTM, CDR2 ANQGSEA. The CDR3 DNA follows: TGCAGCGTTGGACAGGACCGCACAGATACGCAGTATTTT. Translated: CSVGQDRTDTQYF.

This clone has just a few counts. V usage is TRBV4-1 and J usage is TRBJ2-1; 8 bases line up with TRBD2. The germline V gene encodes CDR1 MGHRA and CDR2 YSYEKL. The CDR3 contains 16 residues. The ends lost 0 bases at V and 8 bases at J; junction bases unmatched: 9. CDR3 coding DNA: TGCGCCAGCAGCCAAGAACTCGGCGGGAGGTTGCATGAGCAGTTCTTC. Its protein product is CASSQELGGRLHEQFF.

This sequence joins TRBV11-2 and TRBJ1-2, with a possible D match to TRBD1 (6 bases). V dropped 1 base and J dropped 3 bases, with 6 bases sitting between them. The CDR3 has 13 residues. Looked up from germline, CDR1 is SGHAT and CDR2 is FQNNGV. CDR3 coding DNA: TGTGCCAGCAGCTTAGGACAGGACTATGGCTACACCTTC. It translates to CASSLGQDYGYTF.

The chain is built from TRBV9 and TRBJ1-5, with D perhaps TRBD1 (5 bases). The CDR3 has 13 residues. Germline V gene data show CDR1 as SGDLS and CDR2 as YYNGEE. V was cut by 3 bases and J by 3 bases, with 7 bases left in between. The CDR3 DNA reads TGTGCCAGCAGCGCAGGGCACAATCAGCCCCAGCATTTT. Protein sequence: CASSAGHNQPQHF.

The sample holds a few counts of this clone. This sequence joins TRBV12-3 or TRBV12-4 and TRBJ1-2; a weak D match, TRBD1 (5 bases). CDR3 length: 13 amino acids. V lost 1 base and J 7 bases, leaving 10 bases between the germline ends. CDR3 protein: CASSLGRVFGYTF. CDR3 sequence (DNA): TGTGCCAGCAGTTTAGGCAGGGTATTTGGCTACACCTTC.

This clone was seen only once. The CDR3 bases are TGTGCCAGCAGTTTAACCGGGACTAGCACTGAAGCTTTCTTT. Protein sequence: CASSLTGTSTEAFF. This rearrangement joins TRBV27 to TRBJ1-1, with D maybe TRBD1 (5 bases). V lost 2 bases and J lost 4, with 11 bases in between. The CDR3 contains 14 residues. CDR1 and CDR2 (germline): MNHEY, SMNVEV (reference sequence).

J is TRBJ2-7 and V is TRBV6-5; D not certain. The CDR3 sequence is 13 residues long. Looked up from germline, CDR1 is MNHEY and CDR2 is SVGAGI. The ends were cut back, 5 bases at V and 3 bases at J, with 11 bases in the middle. CDR3 region: CASSPRLNYEQYF. The CDR3 DNA sequence: TGTGCCAGCAGTCCTAGACTGAACTACGAGCAGTACTTC.

The gene calls are TRBV6-5 and TRBJ2-7; TRBD2 is a possible D gene (7 bases). The ends were cut back, 6 bases at V and 0 bases at J, with 9 bases in the middle. Germline assignment: CDR1 MNHEY and CDR2 SVGAGI. This CDR3 is 13 amino acids long. This CDR3 is CASRGGPSYEQYF. The CDR3 DNA follows: TGTGCCAGCAGGGGGGGGCCCTCCTACGAGCAGTACTTC.

The J gene is TRBJ1-2, the V gene TRBV7-9, with 7 bases fitting TRBD1. V lost 3 bases to trimming and J lost 8 bases; unmatched junction nucleotides: 9. Germline CDR1 is SEHNR and CDR2 is FQNEAQ (reference sequence). The CDR3 has 14 residues. This CDR3 is CASSFTEGAQGYTF. The CDR3 coding sequence is TGTGCCAGCAGCTTCACCGAGGGGGCGCAGGGCTACACCTTC. The whole variable domain, filled in from reference TRBV7-9 and TRBJ1-2, reads DTGVSQNPRHKITKRGQNVTFRCDPISEHNRLYWYRQTLGQGPEFLTYFQNEAQLEKSRLLSDRFSAERPKGSFSTLEIQRTEQGDSAMYLCASSFTEGAQGYTFGSGTRLTVV.

This clone is a singleton in its sample. The chain links TRBV5-4 to TRBJ1-2, with TRBD1 matching 7 bases. Unmatched junction bases numbered 11, after V lost 5 bases and J lost 7 bases. From germline, CDR1 is SGHNT and CDR2 YYREEE (reference sequence). This CDR3 comprises 14 residues. DNA of the CDR3: TGTGCCAGCAGTAGGGGGCGGGAAAGTTTTGGCTACACCTTC. The encoded protein is CASSRGRESFGYTF.

V and J are TRBV4-2 and TRBJ1-2, with D hard to call. Germline V gene sequence: CDR1 LGHNA, CDR2 YNFKEQ. V was cut by 1 base and J by 5 bases, with 14 bases left in between. This CDR3 spans 15 amino acids. CDR3 sequence (DNA): TGTGCCAGCAGCCAAGGGGCAGGCGATTCTTATGGCTACACCTTC. Residues: CASSQGAGDSYGYTF.

This sequence joins TRBV7-3 and TRBJ1-1; D ambiguous. Germline V gene lookup returns CDR1 SGHTA and CDR2 FQGTGA. This CDR3 region has 14 residues. V lost 2 bases and J lost 1, with 8 bases in between. The CDR3 loop is CASSLGGSNTEAFF. As DNA, the CDR3 is TGTGCCAGCAGCTTAGGAGGCTCGAACACTGAAGCTTTCTTT.

This clone was detected only a few times. This CDR3 is CASTRTGSNQPQHF. CDR3 DNA: TGTGCCAGCACTCGGACAGGGTCCAATCAGCCCCAGCATTTT. The V call is TRBV27, the J call TRBJ1-5, with TRBD1 identical over 8 bases. Trimming took 7 bases from V and 3 from J; bases not matched to a gene: 5. Germline V lookup: CDR1 MNHEY, CDR2 SMNVEV (reference sequence). This CDR3 spans 14 amino acids.

The chain joins TRBV2 to TRBJ2-7; 16 bases line up with TRBD2. Germline V CDR1 and CDR2: SNHLY, FYNNEI. The V and J ends lost 3 bases and 6 bases, in that order; junction bases with no gene match: 5. The CDR3 extends over 16 amino acids. The DNA for the CDR3 is TGTGCCAGCAGTGAGGGGACTAGCGGGAGGGGGTTCGAGCAGTACTTC. Its translation is CASSEGTSGRGFEQYF.

This chain connects TRBV29-1 to TRBJ1-2; 8 nucleotides match TRBD1. This CDR3 comprises 13 residues. With V trimmed by 6 bases and J by 4 bases, 7 bases remained unmatched. CDR1 and CDR2 from the germline V gene are SQVTM and ANQGSEA. The DNA of the CDR3 is TGCAGCGTCCTAGACAGGGGTAGCTATGGCTACACCTTC. As protein: CSVLDRGSYGYTF.

This rearrangement joins TRBV6-5 to TRBJ2-7, with D hard to call. The CDR3 contains 12 residues. Trimming removed 6 bases from V and 9 bases from J, with 15 bases in between. Germline V gene lookup returns CDR1 MNHEY and CDR2 SVGAGI. CDR3 residues: CASRSRSAVQYF. CDR3 in DNA: TGTGCCAGCAGATCCAGGTCCGCTGTGCAGTACTTC.

CDR3: CASSYRDTGDYTF. DNA for the CDR3: TGTGCCAGCAGTTATCGGGACACGGGTGACTACACCTTC. This chain joins TRBV6-6 and TRBJ1-2, with D maybe TRBD1 (6 bases). V was clipped by 3 bases and J by 10 bases, with 15 bases between them. Looked up from germline, CDR1 is MNHNY and CDR2 is SVGAGI (reference sequence). CDR3 size: 13 residues.

The chain is built from TRBV15 and TRBJ2-7, with 8 bases identical to TRBD1. The trim removed 1 base at V and 2 bases at J, leaving 4 bases unmatched. CDR1 LNHNV and CDR2 YYDKDF come from the germline V gene (reference sequence). This CDR3 contains 15 residues. The CDR3 DNA reads as TGTGCCACCAGCAGAGGCGGACAGGGTGCCTACGAGCAGTACTTC. Translated: CATSRGGQGAYEQYF.

This clone was recorded only once. The V and J genes are TRBV6-5 and TRBJ1-1; a weak D match, TRBD1 (5 bases). CDR1 and CDR2 (germline): MNHEY, SVGAGI. The CDR3 spans 14 residues. V was cut by 5 bases and J by 4 bases, with 14 bases left in between. The CDR3 coding sequence is TGTGCCAGCAGTCCAGGGCGCCAGGGCACTGAAGCTTTCTTT. Amino acid sequence: CASSPGRQGTEAFF.